The subject of this entry is one T cell receptor (beta chain). This entry belongs to a study of blood T cells in healthy people across ages. The CDR3 runs 14 residues. CDR1 and CDR2 (germline): SQVTM, ANQGSEA. Unmatched junction bases numbered 1, after V lost 3 bases and J lost 3 bases. It was with a sample-barcoded 5' primer and a J-beta primer mix that a second PCR of roughly 6 to 12 cycles was run. Via MiXCR, TCRdb re-called the 5' RACE reads, giving one row per CDR3 protein. The repertoire holds about 690,000 distinct CDR3 sequences, with less than 45% as singletons. Total RNA was isolated from each sample in quantities of at least 5.5 micrograms.

The material sequenced was blood. V usage is TRBV29-1 and J usage is TRBJ2-3, with 12 bases lining up with TRBD2. This clonotype originated in a man older than 75 in good health. This CDR3 is CSVDLAGGTDTQYF. The CDR3 DNA is TGCAGCGTTGATCTAGCGGGAGGGACAGATACGCAGTATTTT.